This T cell receptor (beta chain) was recorded in a study of blood T cell repertoires in COVID-19. Study as a whole: Samples representing acute and convalescent COVID-19 were sourced from the United States, Italy and Spain. Sample material is recorded as cDNA or gDNA derived from T cells, B-cell-depleted T cells, or PBMCs.

Germline V lookup: CDR1 LNHDA, CDR2 SQIVND (reference sequence). The J segment lost 7 bases and the V segment lost 3 bases, leaving 0 bases of the junction unmatched. The length of the CDR3 is 12 residues. In the study's own analysis: Nucleated cell number was recorded as an estimate derived from reference gene primer amplification. Clones were sequenced by immunoSEQ multiplex PCR, and TCRdb holds only the in-frame ones, with some missing. V and J calls plus clone size are reproduced from that table; the DNA served to infer D and trimming. The table includes some 250,000 clones, over 75% detected once.

The sequence was obtained from a woman aged 25 to 39 with acute or convalescent COVID-19. The chain couples TRBV19 to TRBJ2-1; TRBD2 agrees at 7 bases. The material sequenced was peripheral blood. The chain's CDR3 is CASSMGLNEQFF. CDR3 bases: TGTGCCAGTAGTATGGGACTAAATGAGCAGTTCTTC.